The 31 T cell receptor beta chains given below trace back to one sample, sequenced in a study of cytomegalovirus exposure and HLA in healthy donors. The PCR ran on 60 Vbeta and 13 Jbeta primers. Assay: immunoSEQ multiplex PCR; the TCRdb copy retains only in-frame clones and omits some. The repertoire holds approximately 54,000 clones, with approximately 77% as singletons. Sequencing used PBMCs. These receptors came from a young woman in good health and CMV-seronegative.

This clone was picked up one time. The chain carries TRBV28 and TRBJ1-1; D is undetermined. V was shortened by 6 bases and J by 7 bases, with 12 bases between the two germline ends. Germline CDR1 MDHEN, CDR2 SYDVKM. This CDR3 has 12 residues. The CDR3 here is CASRLTRVEAFF. The CDR3 DNA reads TGTGCCAGCAGATTAACGAGGGTTGAAGCTTTCTTT.

The genes are TRBV4-2 and TRBJ1-4; 8 bases align to TRBD1. CDR3 length equals 18 residues. Germline values: CDR1 LGHNA, CDR2 YNFKEQ. Trimming took 4 bases from V and 0 from J; bases not matched to a gene: 10. CDR3: CASSRRDRTFPTNEKLFF. The CDR3 DNA is TGTGCCAGCAGCCGCCGGGACAGGACTTTTCCAACTAATGAAAAACTGTTTTTT.

This rearrangement joins TRBV11-3 to TRBJ2-1, with 7 bases that match TRBD2. The CDR3 consists of 13 residues. CDR1 and CDR2 (germline): SGHNT, YENEEA. With V trimmed by 5 bases and J by 4 bases, 2 bases remained unmatched. The CDR3 region has the DNA TGTGCCAGCAGCCCGGGGGGTTACAATGAGCAGTTCTTC. Its protein product is CASSPGGYNEQFF.

The V and J genes are TRBV9 and TRBJ2-5, with TRBD2 matching 8 bases. There are 14 residues in the CDR3. J lost 6 bases, V lost 3 bases, and 7 bases had no gene match. Germline V CDR1 and CDR2: SGDLS, YYNGEE. The CDR3 DNA sequence: TGTGCCAGCAGCGGACAGCGGGAGTGGCAGACCCAGTACTTC. This encodes CASSGQREWQTQYF. The complete variable domain, with remaining parts taken from reference TRBV9 and TRBJ2-5, reads DSGVTQTPKHLITATGQRVTLRCSPRSGDLSVYWYQQSLDQGLQFLIQYYNGEERAKGNILERFSAQQFPDLHSELNLSSLELGDSALYFCASSGQREWQTQYFGPGTRLLVL.

This chain connects TRBV30 to TRBJ2-1, with 7 bases fitting TRBD2. Germline CDR1 GTSNPN, CDR2 SVGIG (reference sequence). After removal of 2 bases from V and 7 bases from J, the junction contained 11 bases not matched to a gene. The CDR3 is 15 amino acids. CDR3: CAWSRKASGSNEQFF. The CDR3 DNA follows: TGTGCCTGGAGTCGGAAGGCTAGCGGTTCAAATGAGCAGTTCTTC.

The rearrangement uses TRBV6-5 and TRBJ1-3; D remains ambiguous. Germline CDR1 MNHEY, CDR2 SVGAGI. The V end was cut by 0 bases, the J end by 0 bases, with 6 bases between. The CDR3 covers 15 residues. CDR3 coding DNA: TGTGCCAGCAGTTACTCTATAGCCTCTGGAAACACCATATATTTT. This gives the protein CASSYSIASGNTIYF.

The chain combines TRBV7-2 with TRBJ2-7, with unresolved D. CDR3 length: 12 amino acids. The germline gives CDR1 SGHTA, CDR2 FQGNSA. The V gene lost 5 bases and the J gene lost 9 bases, with 14 bases spanning the gap. The CDR3, as DNA: TGTGCCAGCAGCCCCTCTGACTTCGGGCAGTACTTC. Its protein is CASSPSDFGQYF.

This clone was detected once. This rearrangement joins TRBV11-2 to TRBJ2-1; 8 bases fit TRBD2. The CDR3 has 14 amino acids. J gave up 10 bases and V 1 base, and 6 bases lay outside the gene matches. CDR1 is SGHAT, CDR2 FQNNGV, per germline. The DNA of the CDR3 is TGTGCCAGCAGCTTAGTTGGGGGACTAGGGGAGCAGTTCTTC. Its protein is CASSLVGGLGEQFF.

The chain has TRBV7-3 and TRBJ2-7; 8 positions match TRBD2. Germline V gives CDR1 SGHTA, CDR2 FQGTGA. The CDR3 sequence is 15 residues long. J was trimmed by 0 bases and V by 2 bases; bases with no gene match: 3. DNA for the CDR3: TGTGCCAGCAGCTTACTAGCGGGCCTCTCCTACGAGCAGTACTTC. Protein sequence: CASSLLAGLSYEQYF. Using reference TRBV7-3 and TRBJ2-7 for the parts outside the CDR3, the full variable domain is GAGVSQTPSNKVTEKGKYVELRCDPISGHTALYWYRQSLGQGPEFLIYFQGTGAADDSGLPNDRFFAVRPEGSVSTLKIQRTERGDSAVYLCASSLLAGLSYEQYFGPGTRLTVT.

This CDR3 reads CASLGGYSNQPQHF. For the CDR3, the DNA is TGTGCCTCCCTTGGCGGGTATAGCAATCAGCCCCAGCATTTT. The rearrangement joins TRBV28 to TRBJ1-5; D is uncertain. From germline, CDR1 is MDHEN and CDR2 SYDVKM. This CDR3 contains 14 residues. V was clipped by 11 bases and J by 0 bases, with 14 bases between them. Full variable domain (missing parts from reference TRBV28 and TRBJ1-5): DVKVTQSSRYLVKRTGEKVFLECVQDMDHENMFWYRQDPGLGLRLIYFSYDVKMKEKGDIPEGYSVSREKKERFSLILESASTNQTSMYLCASLGGYSNQPQHFGDGTRLSIL.

The table lists this clone with a few counts. The chain uses TRBV9 and TRBJ2-5; 7 positions match TRBD2. CDR1 and CDR2 from the germline V gene are SGDLS and YYNGEE. The junction had 5 bases not matched to a gene; V was cut back by 0 bases and J by 3 bases. This CDR3 has 15 residues. The CDR3 DNA is TGTGCCAGCAGCGTAGGCGGGAGAATGGAAGAGACCCAGTACTTC. Protein sequence: CASSVGGRMEETQYF.

This chain joins TRBV28 and TRBJ2-7; TRBD2 aligns across 8 bases. The CDR3 is made up of 13 amino acids. J gave up 5 bases and V 8 bases, and 8 bases lay outside the gene matches. CDR1 is MDHEN and CDR2 is SYDVKM in the germline V gene. The CDR3 here is CASAGGTTHEQYF. CDR3 nucleotide sequence: TGTGCCAGCGCGGGGGGTACTACGCACGAGCAGTACTTC.

The chain is built from TRBV19 and TRBJ2-1; 11 positions agree with TRBD1. From germline, CDR1 is LNHDA and CDR2 SQIVND (reference sequence). V trimming: 4 bases; J trimming: 2 bases; junction bases outside the gene matches: 1. This CDR3 has 15 residues. The CDR3 DNA sequence: TGTGCCAGTAGTACGGGACAGGGGGCCTACAATGAGCAGTTCTTC. Protein: CASSTGQGAYNEQFF.

This chain joins TRBV14 and TRBJ2-7; 7 nucleotides align to TRBD2. Trimming at V came to 0 bases and at J to 11 bases, leaving 7 bases not matched to a gene. In germline, CDR1 is SGHDN, CDR2 FVKESK. The CDR3 length is 13 residues. CDR3 DNA: TGTGCCAGCAGCCAAGAAGAGGGGACTATCAAGTACTTC. As protein: CASSQEEGTIKYF.

V and J are TRBV6-1 and TRBJ1-1, with no clear D. The CDR3 runs to 13 residues. The V gene's germline CDR1 is MNHNS and CDR2 SASEGT. Trimming took 6 bases from V and 4 from J, leaving 12 bases between them. CDR3 amino acids: CASRYGGSTEAFF. CDR3 DNA: TGTGCCAGCAGGTATGGAGGGAGCACTGAAGCTTTCTTT.

The rearrangement links TRBV27 to TRBJ1-5, with 7 bases matching TRBD1. The CDR3 extends over 14 amino acids. V was clipped by 3 bases and J by 10 bases; unmatched bases: 9. Germline assignment: CDR1 MNHEY and CDR2 SMNVEV (reference sequence). CDR3 DNA sequence: TGTGCCAGCAGTTTCGGAGGGGGCCCTCTACCCCAGCATTTT. It codes for CASSFGGGPLPQHF.

The chain links TRBV6-4 to TRBJ1-1, with D unresolved. The V gene lost 7 bases and the J gene lost 9 bases, with 3 bases spanning the gap. The CDR3 totals 8 residues. The V gene's germline CDR1 is MRHNA and CDR2 SNTAGT. This CDR3 reads CASIKAFF. In nucleotides, the CDR3 is TGTGCCAGCATTAAAGCTTTCTTT.

The V gene is TRBV6-5, the J gene TRBJ2-3; 7 positions agree with TRBD1. This CDR3 has 15 residues. The germline V gene encodes CDR1 MNHEY and CDR2 SVGAGI. Unmatched junction bases numbered 13, after V lost 5 bases and J lost 8 bases. DNA of the CDR3: TGTGCCAGCAGTCCGGACAGGCGATCCCTTGGTACGCAGTATTTT. It yields the protein CASSPDRRSLGTQYF.

This chain joins TRBV7-3 and TRBJ2-5, with D possibly TRBD1 on 5 matching bases. This CDR3 region has 13 residues. Trimming pared 5 bases from V and 5 bases from J, leaving 12 bases between. Germline-derived CDR1 and CDR2 are SGHTA and FQGTGA. The CDR3 nucleotides are TGTGCCAGCAGCCAAGGGGCCCAGGAGACCCAGTACTTC. It is translated as CASSQGAQETQYF.

J is TRBJ2-3 and V is TRBV2, with D unclear. The CDR3 sequence is 16 residues long. Trimming took off 3 bases at V and 1 base at J, with 14 bases between the two ends. Germline CDR1 is SNHLY and CDR2 is FYNNEI. The CDR3 here is CASSDLFAEGTDTQYF. DNA of the CDR3: TGTGCCAGCAGTGATCTGTTTGCTGAGGGCACAGATACGCAGTATTTT.

This clone was counted a single time. The CDR3 here is CASSLRSGLAENEQFF. CDR3 bases: TGTGCCAGCAGCTTACGTTCGGGACTAGCGGAAAATGAGCAGTTCTTC. The chain uses TRBV7-9 and TRBJ2-1, with 11 bases matching TRBD2. Looked up from germline, CDR1 is SEHNR and CDR2 is FQNEAQ (reference sequence). The CDR3 spans 16 residues. V was clipped by 2 bases and J by 7 bases; unmatched bases: 7. Using reference TRBV7-9 and TRBJ2-1 for the parts outside the CDR3, the full variable domain is DTGVSQNPRHKITKRGQNVTFRCDPISEHNRLYWYRQTLGQGPEFLTYFQNEAQLEKSRLLSDRFSAERPKGSFSTLEIQRTEQGDSAMYLCASSLRSGLAENEQFFGPGTRLTVL.

This clone came up once. This chain links TRBV27 with TRBJ2-5; TRBD2 matches at 8 bases. The CDR3 consists of 13 residues. The J segment lost 4 bases and the V segment lost 5 bases, leaving 3 bases of the junction unmatched. Looked up from germline, CDR1 is MNHEY and CDR2 is SMNVEV (reference sequence). The CDR3 DNA reads TGTGCCAGCAGTCCCGGGAGGGTAGAGACCCAGTACTTC. Translation: CASSPGRVETQYF.

The chain recombines TRBV6-5 with TRBJ1-2, with TRBD1 matching 7 bases. The CDR3 runs to 14 residues. The germline gives CDR1 MNHEY, CDR2 SVGAGI. V shed 1 base and J 4 bases; nucleotides not matched to a gene: 3. The DNA of the CDR3 is TGTGCCAGCAGTTACTTAGGGACAGCCTATGGCTACACCTTC. Translation gives CASSYLGTAYGYTF.

About this clone: A read error may account for a junction end that differs from germline. This chain uses TRBV10-3 with TRBJ2-1, with TRBD2 identical over 7 bases. CDR1 and CDR2 from the germline V gene are ENHRY and SYGVKD. This CDR3 contains 15 residues. The CDR3 here is CAVRPERDTYNEQFF. The CDR3 DNA is TGTGCCGTCAGACCGGAGCGGGATACCTACAATGAGCAGTTCTTC.

The CDR3 bases are TGTGCCAGCTCACCACTTGACAGGGGGCCCGAGCAGTACTTC. Its protein product is CASSPLDRGPEQYF. The rearrangement links TRBV18 to TRBJ2-7; 10 nucleotides match TRBD1. The V segment lost 1 base and the J segment 6 bases; nucleotides outside the gene matches: 3. The CDR3 has 14 amino acids. Germline assignment: CDR1 KGHSH and CDR2 LQKENI.

This chain connects TRBV30 to TRBJ2-7; TRBD1 matches at 7 bases. The CDR3 runs 16 residues. The ends lost 2 bases at V and 3 bases at J; junction bases unmatched: 13. Germline CDR1 GTSNPN, CDR2 SVGIG (reference sequence). The CDR3 here is CAWSPLDRALIYEQYF. The CDR3 DNA reads as TGTGCCTGGAGTCCCCTAGACAGGGCCTTAATCTACGAGCAGTACTTC. The full variable domain, completed using reference TRBV30 and TRBJ2-7, is SQTIHQWPATLVQPVGSPLSLECTVEGTSNPNLYWYRQAAGRGLQLLFYSVGIGQISSEVPQNLSASRPQDRQFILSSKKLLLSDSGFYLCAWSPLDRALIYEQYFGPGTRLTVT.

CDR3 in amino acids: CASSLALEAFF. CDR3 DNA: TGTGCCAGCAGTCTAGCCCTGGAAGCTTTCTTT. The J gene is TRBJ1-1, the V gene TRBV5-8; D gene unclear. V was cut by 5 bases and J by 8 bases, with 10 bases left in between. The length of the CDR3 is 11 residues. Germline values: CDR1 SGHTS, CDR2 YDEGEE. The full variable domain, its missing parts supplied by reference TRBV5-8 and TRBJ1-1, is EAGVTQSPTHLIKTRGQQATLRCSPISGHTSVYWYQQALGLGLQFLLWYDEGEERNRGNFPPRFSGRQFPNYSSELNVNALELEDSALYLCASSLALEAFFGQGTRLTVV.

The V and J genes are TRBV4-2 and TRBJ2-7; 10 bases agree with TRBD2. The junction had 8 bases not matched to a gene; V was cut back by 3 bases and J by 0 bases. The CDR3 is 17 amino acids. Germline V CDR1 and CDR2: LGHNA, YNFKEQ. The CDR3 DNA is TGTGCCAGCAGCCATGACACCGCTAGCGGGAGCTCCTACGAGCAGTACTTC. This translates into CASSHDTASGSSYEQYF.

The gene calls are TRBV5-6 and TRBJ2-5; 7 bases match TRBD1. V dropped 2 bases and J dropped 5; count of bases not matched to a gene: 9. The CDR3 covers 15 residues. The germline CDR1 and CDR2 sequences are SGHDT and YYEEEE. CDR3 protein: CASSFETGFGETQYF. Written as DNA, the CDR3 is TGTGCCAGCAGCTTCGAGACAGGGTTTGGGGAGACCCAGTACTTC.

This clone was observed a single time. This rearrangement joins TRBV4-2 to TRBJ2-1; no clear D gene. The germline V gene has CDR1 LGHNA and CDR2 YNFKEQ. This CDR3 spans 12 amino acids. The V and J ends lost 2 bases and 5 bases respectively, with 4 bases between them. CDR3 protein: CASSQLDNEQFF. The CDR3 coding sequence is TGTGCCAGCAGCCAACTAGACAATGAGCAGTTCTTC.

The chain carries TRBV6-4 and TRBJ2-2; D is possibly TRBD2 (5 bases). The CDR3 length is 12 residues. Germline CDR1 reads MRHNA; CDR2 reads SNTAGT. Trimming took 10 bases from V and 2 from J, leaving 8 bases between them. The CDR3, as DNA: TGTGCCAAGGACTTTAACACCGGGGAGCTGTTTTTT. Translating it yields CAKDFNTGELFF.